This T cell receptor (beta chain) was captured by sequencing in a study of T cells expressing NK-cell markers (dated by TCRdb to the early 2020s). For context, the study as a whole: TCR beta-chain repertoires were profiled in sorted CD3+CD56+NKG2C+, CD3+CD56+NKG2C- and CD3+CD56-NKG2C+ T-cell subsets from several donors. Randomly selected healthy volunteers, three men and five women, were used as the eight sequenced donors. Seven of the eight sequenced donors were HCMV-seropositive and one was HCMV-seronegative. Illumina HiSeq 2000/2500, MiSeq or NextSeq was used to sequence libraries as 2 x 150 bp reads.

As concerns this clonotype: Its antigen target is currently unknown.

Study-level results and caveats: Whether the expanded NKG2C-expressing T cell clones were specific for HCMV antigens was left unclear. In over 5 donors, the dominant CD3+CD56+NKG2C+ clonotypes were among the top 10 CD8+ clonotypes and accounted for about 1.0-7.5% of CD8+ T cells. Those dominant clonotypes were again the most abundant among CD3+CD56-NKG2C+ cells in four donors, at about 25-60.1%.

A commercial ELISA kit detecting HCMV-specific IgG in serum was used to determine HCMV serostatus. Ficoll density gradient centrifugation was used to isolate peripheral blood mononuclear cells from blood. The data were produced on an Illumina HiSeq 2000. TCR beta cDNA libraries were made by 5'RACE template switching that added a universal primer site and unique molecular identifiers. Priming for cDNA synthesis came from the TCR beta constant segment, and two successive PCR amplification steps followed. In the authors' own workflow: MIGEC handled demultiplexing of the reads and grouping by UMI, while MiTCR was used to assemble and quantify clonotypes. To exclude erroneous sequences, any TCR cDNA sequence not supported by at least two reads was discarded. The tcR package was used for downstream repertoire analysis, and clonotypes were matched across fractions by CDR3 nucleotide sequence plus V segment. Antigen specificity was annotated against VDJdb with VDJmatch, allowing one amino acid substitution in CDR3. TCRdb reprocessed the reads and lists each CDR3 protein sequence as a single entry, with no DNA. The V and J calls, along with clone size, are taken from TCRdb and not from the paper's own processing. The sample table records about 460,000 distinct CDR3 sequences. The ten top clones hold around 1.4% of the sample.

The CDR3 measures 17 amino acids from cysteine to phenylalanine. There is no recorded DNA. In the germline V gene, CDR1 corresponds to KGHDR and CDR2 to SFDVKD. The source of this sequence is a woman aged 45-65 years in good health. Donor details come from another sample of the same person, matched by shared clones. The rearrangement combines TRBV24-1 with TRBJ2-1; TCRdb designates TRBD2, a call that cannot be tested without DNA. Sample: blood T cells: a sorted CD56 or NKG2C T cell subset, CD4+ or CD8+ T cells, or bulk PBMC T cells (not recorded which). The CDR3 reads as follows: CATSPGRLAGGPDEQFF.